Sequencing of this T cell receptor (beta chain) was carried out in a study of cytomegalovirus exposure and HLA in healthy donors. CDR1 is SEHNR and CDR2 is FQNEAQ in the germline V gene (reference sequence). The V end was cut by 4 bases, the J end by 3 bases, with 12 bases between. The CDR3 extends over 14 amino acids. This PCR relied on a set of 60 Vbeta primers and 13 Jbeta primers. TCRdb's table, derived via immunoSEQ multiplex PCR, lists solely in-frame clones and lacks some. The sample carries 120,000 or so clones, roughly 18% recorded once. The source material was PBMCs. This chain uses TRBV7-9 with TRBJ1-2; D possibly corresponds to TRBD1 (6 bases). The clonotype originates from a female donor in good health and CMV-seropositive. Here the CDR3 reads CASSSQDSYYGYTF. In DNA, the CDR3 is TGTGCCAGCAGCTCACAGGACAGCTACTATGGCTACACCTTC.